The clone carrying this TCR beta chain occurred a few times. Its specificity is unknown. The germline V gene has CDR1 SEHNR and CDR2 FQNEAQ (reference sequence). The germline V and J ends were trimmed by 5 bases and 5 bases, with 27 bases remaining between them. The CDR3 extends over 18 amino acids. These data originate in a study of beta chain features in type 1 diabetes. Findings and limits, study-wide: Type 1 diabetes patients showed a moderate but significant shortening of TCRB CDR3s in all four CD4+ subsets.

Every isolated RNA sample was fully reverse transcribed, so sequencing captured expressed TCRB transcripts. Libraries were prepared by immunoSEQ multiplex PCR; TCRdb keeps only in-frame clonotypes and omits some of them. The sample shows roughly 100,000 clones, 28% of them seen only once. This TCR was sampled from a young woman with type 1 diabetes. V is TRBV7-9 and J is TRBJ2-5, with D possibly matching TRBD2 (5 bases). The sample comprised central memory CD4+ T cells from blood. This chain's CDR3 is CASSQEPRLAAGRETQYF. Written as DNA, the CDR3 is TGTGCCAGCAGCCAAGAGCCGCGGCTAGCCGCCGGAAGGGAGACCCAGTACTTC.